The next 27 T cell receptor beta chains were all read from a single sample in a study of type 1 regulatory T cells. Notes on the study in general: Compared with non-type 1 regulatory T cells, type 1 regulatory T cells showed a more restricted TCR repertoire.

Their recognized antigens are unknown. TCRdb re-derived calls from the reads in MiXCR, one entry per CDR3 protein. Of tens of thousands of distinct CDR3 sequences in the sample, about a fifth were seen once. Specimen: cultured type 1 regulatory T (Tr1) cells, either the whole culture or a sorted fraction (not recorded which). These TCRs come from a human donor in good health.

The V gene is TRBV7-2, the J gene TRBJ1-1; unclear D gene. This CDR3 spans 15 amino acids. Trimming took 0 bases from V and 5 from J, leaving 13 bases between them. Germline loops: CDR1 SGHTA, CDR2 FQGNSA. The CDR3 nucleotides are TGTGCCAGCAGCTTAGCGAGCGGGGTTGGGACTGAAGCTTTCTTT. This sequence encodes CASSLASGVGTEAFF.

V and J are TRBV5-1 and TRBJ1-1; no firm D call. The CDR3 length is 16 residues. CDR1 and CDR2 from the germline V gene are SGHRS and YFSETQ. Trimming cost V 4 bases and J 1 base, with 17 bases left between them. The CDR3 bases are TGCGCCAGCAGCCCTGGGGAACCACCGGGGAACACTGAAGCTTTCTTT. This translates into CASSPGEPPGNTEAFF.

This clonotype was observed a handful of times. The chain recombines TRBV6-2 or TRBV6-3 with TRBJ2-2; 8 bases map to TRBD1. This CDR3 is 15 amino acids long. CDR1 and CDR2 from the germline V gene are MNHEY and SVGEGT. J lost 0 bases, V lost 7 bases, and 4 bases had no gene match. In DNA form, the CDR3 reads TGTGCCAGCACAGGGGGCTATTCGAACACCGGGGAGCTGTTTTTT. Translating it yields CASTGGYSNTGELFF.

This rearrangement joins TRBV12-3 or TRBV12-4 to TRBJ1-5; D call uncertain. This CDR3 has 13 amino acids. V lost 9 bases to trimming and J lost 4 bases, with 13 bases between them. The CDR3 protein is CASTIKVNQPQHF. The CDR3 nucleotides read TGTGCCAGTACTATTAAGGTGAATCAGCCCCAGCATTTT.

This clonotype was seen only once. J is TRBJ1-5 and V is TRBV12-3 or TRBV12-4; 7 nucleotides align to TRBD1. The V gene end was trimmed by 1 base and the J gene end by 3 bases; junction bases not matched to a gene: 6. This CDR3 region has 16 residues. The chain's CDR3 is CASSLGDSAINQPQHF. The CDR3 coding sequence is TGTGCCAGCAGTTTAGGGGACAGTGCTATCAATCAGCCCCAGCATTTT.

In DNA form, the CDR3 reads TGCGCCAGCAGCTCGGGACAGGGCCAAGAGACCCAGTACTTC. Its translation is CASSSGQGQETQYF. The rearrangement links TRBV5-1 to TRBJ2-5; 9 nucleotides match TRBD1. J gave up 1 base and V 3 bases, and 1 base lay outside the gene matches. The V gene's germline CDR1 is SGHRS and CDR2 YFSETQ. The CDR3 totals 14 residues.

This clonotype was recorded a few times. The chain couples TRBV12-3 or TRBV12-4 to TRBJ1-2, with D unresolved. Deletions cut 5 bases from V and 4 bases from J, with 8 bases between. The CDR3 has 12 amino acids. CDR3: CASSPTGYGYTF. The CDR3 bases are TGTGCCAGCAGTCCGACGGGCTATGGCTACACCTTC.

A few counts support this clonotype. The V gene is TRBV28, the J gene TRBJ1-1; TRBD1 agrees at 8 bases. The V gene's germline CDR1 is MDHEN and CDR2 SYDVKM. CDR3 length: 14 amino acids. Losses at the gene ends were 1 base for V and 5 bases for J; bases not matched to a gene: 3. The CDR3 DNA reads TGTGCCAGCAGTTTATCAGGGGGCTGGACTGAAGCTTTCTTT. It yields the protein CASSLSGGWTEAFF.

At least ten counts were recorded for this clonotype. The rearrangement uses TRBV5-1 and TRBJ2-7; D possibly corresponds to TRBD1 (5 bases). V shed 3 bases and J shed 7 bases, with 11 bases lying between them. Germline V gene lookup returns CDR1 SGHRS and CDR2 YFSETQ. The CDR3 is 12 residues long. The CDR3 coding sequence is TGCGCCAGCAGCTCCAGGGTGGGGGAGCAGTACTTC. Translating gives CASSSRVGEQYF. The full variable domain, with the rest looked up from reference TRBV5-1 and TRBJ2-7, is KAGVTQTPRYLIKTRGQQVTLSCSPISGHRSVSWYQQTPGQGLQFLFEYFSETQRNKGNFPGRFSGRQFSNSRSEMNVSTLELGDSALYLCASSSRVGEQYFGPGTRLTVT.

This chain links TRBV6-5 with TRBJ2-7, with 9 bases aligning to TRBD1. Per the germline V gene, CDR1 is MNHEY and CDR2 is SVGAGI. The CDR3 is made up of 13 amino acids. V trimming: 5 bases; J trimming: 9 bases; junction bases outside the gene matches: 8. The CDR3 nucleotides are TGTGCCAGCAGTCGGGGACAGGGTCAGGGGCAGTACTTC. It is translated as CASSRGQGQGQYF.

The J gene is TRBJ2-5, the V gene TRBV20-1; TRBD2 might be the D (6 bases). The CDR3 contains 11 residues. V was trimmed by 6 bases and J by 4 bases, leaving 9 bases between them. CDR1 is DFQATT, CDR2 SNEGSKA, per germline (reference sequence). CDR3 bases: TGCAGTGCCGAAGCGGGAGAGACCCAGTACTTC. Amino acids: CSAEAGETQYF.

About this clonotype itself: A much larger clone is a single base away; this may be a read error. The gene calls are TRBV5-1 and TRBJ2-1; the D gene is possibly TRBD2 (5 bases). Per germline, CDR1 SGHRS and CDR2 YFSETQ. This CDR3 comprises 13 residues. This chain's CDR3 is CASSLGSANEQSF. The DNA for the CDR3 is TGCGCCAGCAGTTTGGGGAGTGCCAATGAGCAGTCCTTC.

This clonotype was seen a handful of times. The rearrangement joins TRBV5-1 to TRBJ1-2; D possibly corresponds to TRBD1 (5 bases). CDR1 and CDR2 (germline): SGHRS, YFSETQ. V shed 0 bases and J shed 4 bases, with 13 bases lying between them. The CDR3 runs 15 residues. The CDR3 coding sequence is TGCGCCAGCAGCTTGGAACCCAAAGGGGCCTATGGCTACACCTTC. Translated, it gives CASSLEPKGAYGYTF. Variable domain in full (rest from reference TRBV5-1 and TRBJ1-2): KAGVTQTPRYLIKTRGQQVTLSCSPISGHRSVSWYQQTPGQGLQFLFEYFSETQRNKGNFPGRFSGRQFSNSRSEMNVSTLELGDSALYLCASSLEPKGAYGYTFGSGTRLTVV.

This clonotype showed up just a few times. The CDR3 protein is CASSFGGSEQFF. CDR3 in DNA: TGTGCCAGCAGTTTCGGCGGGTCTGAGCAGTTCTTC. The chain has TRBV28 and TRBJ2-1, with D perhaps matching TRBD2 (5 bases). Germline CDR1 reads MDHEN; CDR2 reads SYDVKM. Trimming removed 3 bases at V and 9 bases at J, with 9 bases between. The CDR3 has 12 residues. The full variable domain, its missing parts supplied by reference TRBV28 and TRBJ2-1, is DVKVTQSSRYLVKRTGEKVFLECVQDMDHENMFWYRQDPGLGLRLIYFSYDVKMKEKGDIPEGYSVSREKKERFSLILESASTNQTSMYLCASSFGGSEQFFGPGTRLTVL.

In its sample, this clonotype was seen a few times. The V gene is TRBV20-1, the J gene TRBJ2-7, with D maybe TRBD2 (6 bases). Germline V lookup: CDR1 DFQATT, CDR2 SNEGSKA (reference sequence). V was shortened by 3 bases and J by 4 bases, with 16 bases between the two germline ends. The CDR3 extends over 14 amino acids. CDR3 loop: CSASPPAGTYEQYF. CDR3 DNA: TGCAGTGCTAGCCCCCCGGCGGGAACATACGAGCAGTACTTC.

As to this clonotype: The junction differs from germline at one of its ends, possibly a read error. J is TRBJ2-7 and V is TRBV20-1, with TRBD2 matching over 8 bases. The CDR3 runs 14 residues. Germline CDR1 and CDR2: DFQATT and SNEGSKA (reference sequence). The CDR3 bases are TGCAGTGCTAGACCCGGGAGGGCCGCCTACGGGCAGTACTTC. It yields the protein CSARPGRAAYGQYF.

This clonotype was picked up a small number of times. This chain joins TRBV6-4 and TRBJ2-1; D is ambiguous. Germline values: CDR1 MRHNA, CDR2 SNTAGT. CDR3 size: 15 residues. With 8 bases removed from V and 1 base from J, the gap between germline ends came to 15 bases. For the CDR3, the DNA is TGTGCCAGCCGGCCAGACCACGGGTCCTACAATGAGCAGTTCTTC. Translated: CASRPDHGSYNEQFF.

With regard to this clonotype: This likely reflects a read error, since a far larger clone is one base away. This chain uses TRBV5-1 with TRBJ2-1; D perhaps matches TRBD2 (5 bases). The V gene lost 1 base and the J gene lost 10 bases, with 12 bases spanning the gap. Germline V gives CDR1 SGHRS, CDR2 YFSETQ. The CDR3 totals 13 residues. The CDR3 sequence is CASSLLLGGEQFF. DNA of the CDR3: TGCGCCAGCAGCTTGTTACTAGGCGGCGAGCAGTTCTTC.

The chain is built from TRBV20-1 and TRBJ2-1, with D possibly being TRBD2 (7 bases). V dropped 6 bases and J dropped 9 bases, with 12 bases sitting between them. The germline CDR1 and CDR2 sequences are DFQATT and SNEGSKA (reference sequence). The CDR3 consists of 11 residues. Here the CDR3 reads CSAGGRLEQFF. The DNA of the CDR3 is TGCAGTGCCGGGGGGCGTCTTGAGCAGTTCTTC.

In DNA form, the CDR3 reads TGTGCCAGCAGCTTAGGGTCTGACAGGACTCTAGCCAAAAACATTCAGTACTTC. Amino acid sequence: CASSLGSDRTLAKNIQYF. This chain uses TRBV7-8 with TRBJ2-4; D is perhaps TRBD1 (6 bases). Between the trimmed V and J ends, which lost 1 base and 0 bases, there was a span of 16 bases. The CDR3 sequence is 18 residues long. Germline-derived CDR1 and CDR2 are SGHVS and FQNEAQ.

The chain's CDR3 is CSAIHSKTQYF. The CDR3 DNA sequence: TGCAGTGCTATCCACTCCAAGACGCAGTATTTT. This chain uses TRBV20-1 with TRBJ2-3; D is unclear. Trimming pared 4 bases from V and 9 bases from J, leaving 11 bases between. The CDR3 loop spans 11 amino acids. Per the germline V gene, CDR1 is DFQATT and CDR2 is SNEGSKA (reference sequence).

This clonotype was seen a few times. V is TRBV13 and J is TRBJ1-4; D is unclear. There are 16 residues in the CDR3. V lost 1 base to trimming and J lost 7 bases, with 16 bases between them. Germline CDR1 reads PRHDT; CDR2 reads FYEKMQ (reference sequence). The CDR3 protein is CASSLAGDPFGEKLFF. CDR3 in DNA: TGTGCCAGCAGCTTAGCTGGAGATCCTTTTGGTGAAAAACTGTTTTTT.

This clonotype was counted between two and nine times. This sequence joins TRBV7-9 and TRBJ2-3; D is unresolved. The CDR3 totals 11 residues. Trimming took off 5 bases at V and 4 bases at J, with 4 bases between the two ends. The germline CDR1 and CDR2 sequences are SEHNR and FQNEAQ (reference sequence). The CDR3 region has the DNA TGTGCCAGCAGCAAGTCAGATACGCAGTATTTT. Its translation is CASSKSDTQYF.

The chain is built from TRBV3-1 and TRBJ2-2; TRBD1 matches 9 bases. This CDR3 region has 16 residues. Trimming removed 1 base from V and 6 bases from J; junction bases left unmatched: 6. CDR1 LGHDT and CDR2 YNNKEL come from the germline V gene (reference sequence). CDR3: CASSQANRGRAGELFF. The CDR3, as DNA: TGTGCCAGCAGCCAAGCTAACAGGGGGCGCGCCGGGGAGCTGTTTTTT.

The V gene is TRBV12-3 or TRBV12-4, the J gene TRBJ1-3; D gene unclear. Trimming left V 3 bases short and J 4 bases short, with 1 base between. The CDR3 has 11 residues. The CDR3 sequence: CASSFGNTIYF. In DNA form, the CDR3 reads TGTGCCAGCAGTTTCGGAAACACCATATATTTT.

J is TRBJ2-2 and V is TRBV6-1; 13 bases match TRBD2. Per germline, CDR1 MNHNS and CDR2 SASEGT. This CDR3 has 17 residues. V was clipped by 8 bases and J by 5 bases; unmatched bases: 11. CDR3 DNA sequence: TGTGCCAGCCTTACTAGCGGGAGGGCGGTACCAACCGGGGAGCTGTTTTTT. Protein product: CASLTSGRAVPTGELFF.

The genes are TRBV5-1 and TRBJ1-5; 8 positions agree with TRBD1. Germline V CDR1 and CDR2: SGHRS, YFSETQ. V lost 0 bases, J lost 7 bases, and 6 bases stayed unmatched. The CDR3 contains 15 residues. DNA for the CDR3: TGCGCCAGCAGCTTGGAGGGCAGGGGGCAACAGCCCCAGCATTTT. This sequence encodes CASSLEGRGQQPQHF.